Listed below are T cell receptor beta chains from one sample, sequenced in a study of T cell changes during pregnancy in multiple sclerosis. Clones were read by immunoSEQ multiplex PCR, and TCRdb kept only the in-frame ones, dropping some. The sample contains approximately 31,000 clones, 90% to 95% of which appear only once. The material was CD4+ T cells from peripheral blood mononuclear cells, obtained in the second trimester of pregnancy. The source is a female donor with multiple sclerosis, enrolled in a pregnancy study. Both conserved end residues are part of each CDR3. D genes are given only for firm matches. For some rows the clone size is stated as once, few or many, or as a class when expanded; others skip it.

NA | TRBJ1-4 | NA | TRBV7-2 | TGTGCCAGCAGCCGGAGTGTGGGGGCCTCTAATGAAAAACTGTTTTTT | CASSRSVGASNEKLFF
NA | TRBJ1-2 | NA | TRBV4-1 | TGCGCCAGCAGCCTTCGTCGGGACAAGGAAGGCTACACCTTC | CASSLRRDKEGYTF
NA | TRBJ2-7 | NA | TRBV7-9 | TGTGCCAGCAGCTCAAGTCCGACAGTCTCCTACGAGCAGTACTTC | CASSSSPTVSYEQYF
NA | TRBJ2-1 | TRBD1 | TRBV10-1 | TGCGCCAGCAGTGAGACAGGGGCCTCCTACAATGAGCAGTTCTTC | CASSETGASYNEQFF
NA | TRBJ2-7 | TRBD1 | TRBV7-2 | TGTGCCAGCAGCTTACGACAGGGGCCTTACGAGCAGTACTTC | CASSLRQGPYEQYF
NA | TRBJ2-5 | TRBD1 | TRBV6-1 | TGTGCCAGCAGTGGGACAGGGAGTGCGACCCAGTACTTC | CASSGTGSATQYF
NA | TRBJ1-2 | NA | TRBV30 | TGTGCCTGGAACCGGGTTCGTGGATTCTTTGGCTACACCTTC | CAWNRVRGFFGYTF
NA | TRBJ1-1 | NA | TRBV29-1 | TGCAGCGTTGGAGGAGCTACTGAAGCTTTCTTT | CSVGGATEAFF
NA | TRBJ2-1 | NA | TRBV5-1 | TGCGCCAGCAGCCCCCATACCCAGGGCTACAATGAGCAGTTCTTC | CASSPHTQGYNEQFF
NA | TRBJ2-5 | NA | TRBV5-1 | TGCGCCAGCAGACTGTCACAAGAGACCCAGTACTTC | CASRLSQETQYF
NA | TRBJ1-1 | NA | TRBV19 | TGTGCCAGTAACAAACCGGGGGAGTCGAACACTGAAGCTTTCTTT | CASNKPGESNTEAFF
NA | TRBJ2-7 | TRBD2 | TRBV5-1 | TGCGCCAGCACCGTTCCGGGACTAGCGGGAAACTCCTACGAGCAGTACTTC | CASTVPGLAGNSYEQYF
NA | TRBJ2-1 | NA | TRBV25-1 | TGTGCCAGCAGTGAATCAGGCCAGAACAATGAGCAGTTCTTC | CASSESGQNNEQFF
NA | TRBJ2-3 | NA | TRBV5-1 | TGCGCCAGCAGCTTCGGCCTTACTAGTGCCCCATGGTCCACCGCAGATACGCAGTATTTT | CASSFGLTSAPWSTADTQYF
NA | TRBJ2-5 | TRBD2 | TRBV7-8 | TGTGCCAGCAGAAAGGCGGGAGATCTTGAGACCCAGTACTTC | CASRKAGDLETQYF
NA | TRBJ2-6 | TRBD2 | TRBV5-1 | TGCGCCAGCAGCTCCTTAGGGACTAGCGGGAGAGGAGCTGGGGCCAACGTCCTGACTTTC | CASSSLGTSGRGAGANVLTF
NA | TRBJ2-1 | TRBD1 | TRBV29-1 | TGCAGCGTCGGCCCCAGACAGGGATTGACCAATGAGCAGTTCTTC | CSVGPRQGLTNEQFF
NA | TRBJ2-7 | TRBD2 | TRBV30 | TGTGCCTGGACGACAGGGAGTAGCGGGAGGCGCAACGAGCAGTACTTC | CAWTTGSSGRRNEQYF
NA | TRBJ2-2 | NA | TRBV11-2 | TGTGCCAGCAGCTTAGATCCCACAGTGGGCGGGGAGCTGTTTTTT | CASSLDPTVGGELFF
NA | TRBJ2-1 | TRBD2 | TRBV5-4 | TGTGCCAGCAGCCTCCAACGGACTAGCGGGACGTTCTTC | CASSLQRTSGTFF
NA | TRBJ1-1 | TRBD1 | TRBV4-1 | TGCGCCAGCAGCCAGCCCGGGACAGGGCGTTTAGGAGCTTTCTTT | CASSQPGTGRLGAFF
once | TRBJ2-2 | NA | TRBV18 | TGTGCCAGCTCACAGCTCCCACCGAGGGGGACCGGGGAGCTGTTTTTT | CASSQLPPRGTGELFF
NA | TRBJ2-1 | TRBD2 | TRBV5-4 | TGTGCCAGCAGCACTCCTAGCGGCCGTGACAATGAGCAGTTCTTC | CASSTPSGRDNEQFF
NA | TRBJ2-1 | TRBD2 | TRBV5-1 | TGCGCCAGCAGCTTGGGGCTAGCGGGAGTAAATGAGCAGTTCTTC | CASSLGLAGVNEQFF
NA | TRBJ2-7 | TRBD1 | TRBV6-6 | TGTGCCAGCAGTAAGGGGACAGCCTACGAGCAGTACTTC | CASSKGTAYEQYF
NA | TRBJ2-1 | NA | TRBV29-1 | TGCAGCGTATCGACAGGAGCCTACAATGAGCAGTTCTTC | CSVSTGAYNEQFF
NA | TRBJ1-3 | NA | TRBV10-3 | TGTGCCATCAGCAAGCTTGACGGGGGCTCTGGAAACACCATATATTTT | CAISKLDGGSGNTIYF
NA | TRBJ2-1 | NA | TRBV7-9 | TGTGCCAGCAGCTTAGCTATTTTGCGGGAAGGGGACAATGAGCAGTTCTTC | CASSLAILREGDNEQFF
NA | TRBJ1-3 | NA | TRBV4-3 | TGCGCCAGCAGCCAAGATAGTAAGGGGTCCTCTGGAAACACCATATATTTT | CASSQDSKGSSGNTIYF
NA | TRBJ2-3 | NA | TRBV30 | TGTGCCTGGACTCGGGGGAGCCCAGATACGCAGTATTTT | CAWTRGSPDTQYF
NA | TRBJ2-5 | TRBD1 | TRBV7-8 | TGTGCCAGCAGCCGACGAGGGGGCTGGTTTAAAGAGACCCAGTACTTC | CASSRRGGWFKETQYF
NA | TRBJ2-2 | NA | TRBV21-1 | TGTGCCAGCAGCAAATTAGCGAAGAACGGCACCGGGGAGCTGTTTTTT | CASSKLAKNGTGELFF
NA | TRBJ2-2 | TRBD2 | TRBV18 | TGTGCCAGCTCACCGGGACTAGCGGGAGTCATTACCGGGGAGCTGTTTTTT | CASSPGLAGVITGELFF
NA | TRBJ1-5 | TRBD1 | TRBV30 | TGTGCCTGGAGTGTGAAGGACAGGGGAAGAGGTCAGCCCCAGCATTTT | CAWSVKDRGRGQPQHF
NA | TRBJ1-4 | NA | TRBV28 | TGTGCCAGCGCGATAGGAGGGGGGGCTGAAAAACTGTTTTTT | CASAIGGGAEKLFF
NA | TRBJ1-1 | TRBD1 | TRBV2 | TGTGCCAGCAGCCCCGACAGGGGCACTGAAGCTTTCTTT | CASSPDRGTEAFF
NA | TRBJ2-7 | TRBD1 | TRBV2 | TGTGCCAGCAGTACCCGGCGGACAGGGGGCTCGTACGAGCAGTACTTC | CASSTRRTGGSYEQYF
once | TRBJ2-3 | NA | TRBV29-1 | TGCAGCGTTGACTTCGGGGGAAAGGGCACAGATACGCAGTATTTT | CSVDFGGKGTDTQYF
NA | TRBJ2-1 | TRBD2 | TRBV19 | TGTGCCAGTAGTATCCTAGCGGGGGGGGGTAATGAGCAGTTCTTC | CASSILAGGGNEQFF
NA | TRBJ2-3 | TRBD1 | TRBV19 | TGTGCCACCCTCGACAGGGTGGGAAGCACAGATACGCAGTATTTT | CATLDRVGSTDTQYF
NA | TRBJ2-5 | NA | TRBV30 | TGTGCCTGGAGTAACTACAGAGAGCGGAATCAAGAGACCCAGTACTTC | CAWSNYRERNQETQYF